The 30 T cell receptor beta chains listed next were all sequenced from one sample in a study of molecular identifiers for immune sequencing clone quantification. TCRdb re-called the PCR reads with MiXCR, one entry per CDR3 protein. Among fewer than 100,000 distinct CDR3 sequences listed, around 20% were seen once. Material: naive CD8+ T cells from blood, with Jurkat cell RNA spiked in. The sample's subset: FACS-sorted CD8+CD4-CCR7+CD45RA+ naive T cells. The origin of the receptors is a human donor in good health. Some libraries in this study had Jurkat cell RNA spiked in.

This clonotype was seen a handful of times. This chain joins TRBV11-2 and TRBJ1-1; 7 bases are shared with TRBD1. V lost 6 bases to trimming and J lost 2 bases; unmatched junction nucleotides: 9. The CDR3 loop spans 15 amino acids. The germline CDR1 and CDR2 sequences are SGHAT and FQNNGV. CDR3 DNA: TGTGCCAGCAGACCGACCGGGACAGTAAACACTGAAGCTTTCTTT. Its protein product is CASRPTGTVNTEAFF.

This clonotype was counted at least ten times. The chain carries TRBV12-3 or TRBV12-4 and TRBJ2-3, with TRBD1 matching 8 bases. The V gene end was trimmed by 5 bases and the J gene end by 5 bases; junction bases not matched to a gene: 18. The CDR3 consists of 18 residues. The DNA of the CDR3 is TGTGCCAGCAGTCACCCCTCTACGTGGGCAGGGGGCGAAGATACGCAGTATTTT. Amino acids: CASSHPSTWAGGEDTQYF.

This clonotype was detected many times. The chain is built from TRBV4-3 and TRBJ1-5; D not resolved. The CDR3 sequence is 14 residues long. V lost 4 bases to trimming and J lost 3 bases, with 10 bases between them. Germline CDR1 LGHNA, CDR2 YSLEER. CDR3: CASSPWADNQPQHF. In DNA form, the CDR3 reads TGCGCCAGCAGCCCCTGGGCAGACAATCAGCCCCAGCATTTT.

This clonotype was detected only a few times. The chain links TRBV30 to TRBJ2-2; D gene uncertain. Trimming took 0 bases from V and 6 from J, leaving 5 bases between them. The germline V gene has CDR1 GTSNPN and CDR2 SVGIG (reference sequence). The CDR3 has 12 residues. Here the CDR3 reads CAWSVVSGELFF. The CDR3 DNA sequence: TGTGCCTGGAGTGTAGTATCCGGGGAGCTGTTTTTT.

A note on this clonotype: A single base separates this from a much larger clone, so it may be a read error. The chain recombines TRBV7-9 with TRBJ2-7; D not resolved. Germline V gene lookup returns CDR1 SEHNR and CDR2 FQNEAQ (reference sequence). There are 14 residues in the CDR3. V was clipped by 7 bases and J by 2 bases, with 15 bases between them. In DNA, the CDR3 is TGTGCCAGCAATCCTGGCCAAGTGCCCTACGAGCAGTACTTC. It specifies CASNPGQVPYEQYF.

This clonotype was seen ten or more times. The V call is TRBV2, the J call TRBJ2-7; D is uncertain. The V end lost 3 bases, the J end lost 6 bases, and 18 bases lay between the germline ends. The CDR3 totals 15 residues. Germline loops: CDR1 SNHLY, CDR2 FYNNEI. This CDR3 is CASSEWPSPGLEQYF. The CDR3 DNA reads as TGTGCCAGCAGTGAGTGGCCAAGCCCCGGGCTCGAGCAGTACTTC.

This clonotype was detected ten times or more. The rearrangement uses TRBV2 and TRBJ2-5; 10 bases are shared with TRBD2. The CDR3 loop spans 18 amino acids. Germline assignment: CDR1 SNHLY and CDR2 FYNNEI. The J segment lost 5 bases and the V segment lost 3 bases, leaving 15 bases of the junction unmatched. The CDR3 DNA reads as TGTGCCAGCAGTGATGTGGGGCTAGCGGGAGTAGGCCGGGAGACCCAGTACTTC. Translating it yields CASSDVGLAGVGRETQYF.

Points on this clonotype: One end of the junction varies from germline; a read error may be responsible. The chain has TRBV11-1 and TRBJ2-5, with D unclear. CDR1 and CDR2 (germline): SGHAT, FQDESV (reference sequence). The CDR3 is 12 residues long. The CDR3 loop is CASSFLGETQYF. The CDR3 DNA follows: TGCGCCAGCAGCTTTCTCGGTGAGACCCAGTACTTC.

This clonotype was counted many times. V and J are TRBV6-5 and TRBJ2-3; tentatively, D is TRBD1 or TRBD2 (5 bases each). The CDR3 contains 17 residues. Trimming pared 0 bases from V and 3 bases from J, leaving 16 bases between. Germline loops: CDR1 MNHEY, CDR2 SVGAGI. As DNA, the CDR3 is TGTGCCAGCAGTTACTCGGACCAGGGAGTTCGTACAGATACGCAGTATTTT. As protein: CASSYSDQGVRTDTQYF.

This clonotype was counted at least ten times. The chain has TRBV27 and TRBJ2-7; 7 positions match TRBD1. CDR3 length equals 14 residues. The V gene end was trimmed by 10 bases and the J gene end by 2 bases; junction bases not matched to a gene: 11. Germline lookup yields CDR1 MNHEY and CDR2 SMNVEV (reference sequence). CDR3 in DNA: TGTGCCACCAAACGACAGGGTCCGACCTACGAGCAGTACTTC. Translating it yields CATKRQGPTYEQYF.

In this sample, this clonotype turned up a few times. The V and J genes are TRBV9 and TRBJ2-5, with 9 bases that match TRBD2. In germline, CDR1 is SGDLS, CDR2 YYNGEE. The CDR3 spans 15 residues. Trimming removed 1 base from V and 2 bases from J; junction bases left unmatched: 3. CDR3 coding DNA: TGTGCCAGCAGCGTAACCGCGGGGGGGCAAGAGACCCAGTACTTC. Residues: CASSVTAGGQETQYF.

As concerns this clonotype: A clone one base away is much larger, so this may be a read error. The rearrangement joins TRBV6-2 or TRBV6-3 to TRBJ1-5; D is ambiguous. Germline V CDR1 and CDR2: MNHEY, SVGEGT. This CDR3 has 16 residues. Trimming shortened V by 6 bases and J by 3 bases, and 18 bases separated the two germline ends. This chain's CDR3 is CASRPLSGEINQPQHF. The CDR3 region has the DNA TGTGCCAGCAGACCACTTTCCGGGGAGATCAATCAGCCCCAGCATTTT.

As to this clonotype: Since a much larger clone is just one base distant, this may be a read error. The genes are TRBV5-1 and TRBJ2-7, with D possibly TRBD1 on 6 matching bases. The CDR3 totals 13 residues. Germline CDR1 and CDR2: SGHRS and YFSETQ. The CDR3 here is CAGRPTGDREQYF. The CDR3 nucleotides are TGCGCCGGCAGGCCGACAGGAGATAGGGAGCAGTACTTC.

The rearrangement uses TRBV6-1 and TRBJ1-1, with D possibly matching TRBD1 (5 bases). The ends were cut back, 2 bases at V and 3 bases at J, with 16 bases in the middle. The CDR3 loop spans 16 amino acids. Germline assignment: CDR1 MNHNS and CDR2 SASEGT. This CDR3 is CASSEFVRLGDTEAFF. The CDR3 region has the DNA TGTGCCAGCAGTGAATTCGTGCGGCTGGGGGACACTGAAGCTTTCTTT.

This clonotype was seen repeatedly, ten times or more. The chain couples TRBV6-2 or TRBV6-3 to TRBJ2-3; D unresolved. Germline CDR1 and CDR2: MNHEY and SVGEGT. The CDR3 is made up of 14 amino acids. Trimming shortened V by 7 bases and J by 2 bases, and 13 bases separated the two germline ends. The CDR3 nucleotides are TGTGCCAGCACAATCCCTGGACCCACAGATACGCAGTATTTT. Encoded protein: CASTIPGPTDTQYF.

This clonotype was counted at least ten times. This chain's CDR3 is CASSPLDETQYF. The CDR3 DNA follows: TGTGCCAGCAGCCCCCTGGATGAGACCCAGTACTTC. V usage is TRBV3-1 and J usage is TRBJ2-5, with D unclear. V dropped 4 bases and J dropped 5 bases, with 8 bases sitting between them. Germline loops: CDR1 LGHDT, CDR2 YNNKEL (reference sequence). The CDR3 runs 12 residues.

To note about this clonotype: Relative to the germline gene, one junction end is altered; a read error may explain this. The chain couples TRBV25-1 to TRBJ2-2; maybe TRBD2 (6 bases). The CDR3 contains 14 residues. From germline, CDR1 is MGHDK and CDR2 SYGVNS. The CDR3, as DNA: TGTGTCAGCAGTGAATGGAGGGTCCCCGGGGAGCTGTTTTTT. It is translated as CVSSEWRVPGELFF.

This clonotype occurred many times. This chain joins TRBV30 and TRBJ1-1; D unclear. The V and J ends lost 0 bases and 5 bases respectively, with 10 bases between them. The CDR3 has 13 residues. Germline loops: CDR1 GTSNPN, CDR2 SVGIG (reference sequence). CDR3 protein: CAWSVLSRTEAFF. The CDR3 DNA reads TGTGCCTGGAGTGTATTATCTCGGACTGAAGCTTTCTTT.

Concerning this clonotype: A clone one base away is much larger, so this may be a read error. The CDR3 region is CASSIRQGASTGELFF. CDR3 DNA: TGTGCCAGTAGTATCCGGCAGGGGGCGAGCACCGGGGAGCTGTTTTTT. The chain combines TRBV19 with TRBJ2-2, with 8 bases identical to TRBD1. The CDR3 is 16 amino acids. The germline V gene encodes CDR1 LNHDA and CDR2 SQIVND (reference sequence). Trimming removed 3 bases from V and 4 bases from J; junction bases left unmatched: 7.

This clonotype was recorded at least ten times. The chain recombines TRBV27 with TRBJ2-1, with 11 nucleotides matching TRBD2. The germline V gene encodes CDR1 MNHEY and CDR2 SMNVEV (reference sequence). The CDR3 has 15 amino acids. The V gene end was trimmed by 5 bases and the J gene end by 3 bases; junction bases not matched to a gene: 3. Written as DNA, the CDR3 is TGTGCCAGCAGTCCCGGACTAGCGGGCTACAATGAGCAGTTCTTC. Protein: CASSPGLAGYNEQFF.

The rearrangement links TRBV7-9 to TRBJ1-4; D gene ambiguous. The CDR3 runs 14 residues. V lost 4 bases to trimming and J lost 4 bases, with 10 bases between them. CDR1 is SEHNR, CDR2 FQNEAQ, per germline (reference sequence). CDR3 in DNA: TGTGCCAGCAGCTCAACCCCAATTAATGAAAAACTGTTTTTT. Translating gives CASSSTPINEKLFF.

Note on this clonotype: One end of the junction fails to match germline, which may point to a read error. Written as DNA, the CDR3 is TGTGCCAGCAGCCCCCACCCCAGCGGGGGGTCTCTAAGCTCCTACAGTGAGCAGTTCTTC. The encoded protein is CASSPHPSGGSLSSYSEQFF. The chain is built from TRBV4-2 and TRBJ2-1, with 9 bases aligning to TRBD2. The CDR3 sequence is 20 residues long. Looked up from germline, CDR1 is LGHNA and CDR2 is YNFKEQ.

With regard to this clonotype: A read error may be the cause here, since a much bigger clone is one base away. The chain combines TRBV2 with TRBJ2-7; D unclear. The germline V gene encodes CDR1 SNHLY and CDR2 FYNNEI. This CDR3 is 14 amino acids long. The CDR3 is CACSEWVSSYEQYF. DNA of the CDR3: TGTGCCTGCAGTGAGTGGGTTAGCTCCTACGAGCAGTACTTC.

The V and J genes are TRBV2 and TRBJ1-1; D uncertain. The V and J ends lost 2 bases and 4 bases respectively, with 8 bases between them. Germline lookup yields CDR1 SNHLY and CDR2 FYNNEI. The CDR3 contains 13 residues. For the CDR3, the DNA is TGTGCCAGCAGTGAAAACCGGAGCACTGAAGCTTTCTTT. Protein product: CASSENRSTEAFF.

J is TRBJ2-1 and V is TRBV19, with TRBD1 matching over 9 bases. The CDR3 spans 16 residues. Germline lookup yields CDR1 LNHDA and CDR2 SQIVND (reference sequence). V shed 7 bases and J 4 bases; nucleotides not matched to a gene: 11. CDR3 sequence reads: CASNRTGADVYNEQFF. CDR3 nucleotide sequence: TGTGCCAGTAACCGGACAGGGGCCGACGTTTACAATGAGCAGTTCTTC. The complete variable domain, with remaining parts taken from reference TRBV19 and TRBJ2-1, reads DGGITQSPKYLFRKEGQNVTLSCEQNLNHDAMYWYRQDPGQGLRLIYYSQIVNDFQKGDIAEGYSVSREKKESFPLTVTSAQKNPTAFYLCASNRTGADVYNEQFFGPGTRLTVL.

In its sample, this clonotype was seen a few times. The V gene is TRBV6-2 or TRBV6-3, the J gene TRBJ1-5; no definite D call. Trimming removed 4 bases from V and 1 base from J, with 11 bases in between. Germline values: CDR1 MNHEY, CDR2 SVGEGT. This CDR3 has 15 amino acids. CDR3 sequence: CASSFSWGSNQPQHF. The CDR3 DNA reads as TGTGCCAGCAGTTTTTCCTGGGGAAGCAATCAGCCCCAGCATTTT.

This clonotype was detected many times. The CDR3 spells CASSPTGQGYRNQPQHF. CDR3 sequence (DNA): TGTGCCAGTAGTCCAACTGGACAGGGTTACCGCAATCAGCCCCAGCATTTT. The chain uses TRBV19 and TRBJ1-5; 8 nucleotides match TRBD1. CDR1 is LNHDA and CDR2 is SQIVND in the germline V gene (reference sequence). This CDR3 has 17 residues. Germline trimming cut 5 bases from V and 2 bases from J; bases unmatched to any gene: 11.

The chain carries TRBV6-2 or TRBV6-3 and TRBJ2-5; D is ambiguous. Trimming removed 2 bases from V and 1 base from J, with 8 bases in between. This CDR3 contains 14 residues. The germline gives CDR1 MNHEY, CDR2 SVGEGT. The CDR3 loop reads CASSYDFTQETQYF. The CDR3 DNA follows: TGTGCCAGCAGTTACGACTTTACCCAAGAGACCCAGTACTTC.

Ten or more counts support this clonotype. The rearrangement links TRBV24-1 to TRBJ2-2, with D maybe TRBD1 (5 bases). V lost 7 bases to trimming and J lost 1 base, with 6 bases between them. The CDR3 has 13 residues. The germline gives CDR1 KGHDR, CDR2 SFDVKD. CDR3 loop: CATRDKNTGELFF. Written as DNA, the CDR3 is TGTGCCACCAGGGACAAGAACACCGGGGAGCTGTTTTTT.

V is TRBV3-1 and J is TRBJ1-1; TRBD1 matches 11 bases. The CDR3 is 18 amino acids. Germline-derived CDR1 and CDR2 are LGHDT and YNNKEL (reference sequence). J was trimmed by 0 bases and V by 3 bases; bases with no gene match: 9. CDR3 loop: CASSQGGTGGPLNTEAFF. Written as DNA, the CDR3 is TGTGCCAGCAGCCAGGGGGGGACAGGGGGGCCCTTGAACACTGAAGCTTTCTTT. Based on the CDR3 plus reference TRBV3-1 and TRBJ1-1, the full variable domain is DTAVSQTPKYLVTQMGNDKSIKCEQNLGHDTMYWYKQDSKKFLKIMFSYNNKELIINETVPNRFSPKSPDKAHLNLHINSLELGDSAVYFCASSQGGTGGPLNTEAFFGQGTRLTVV.